This T cell receptor beta chain is drawn from a study of T cell changes during pregnancy in multiple sclerosis (dated by TCRdb to between 2018 and 2020). The study in broad terms: The study examined how the T cell repertoire changed over the course of pregnancy in women with multiple sclerosis.

In regard to this clone: This receptor's antigen is unknown. Base qualities are missing; no much larger clone stands one base away.

V lost 4 bases and J lost 4 bases; the stretch between them is 12 bases long. The CDR3 has 14 amino acids, counting the end cysteine and phenylalanine. The entry retains the CDR3 DNA only, 42 bases that are in frame from base 1. CDR1 and CDR2 are read off the germline V gene (reference sequence) as SGHNT and YYREEE. The protocol used for the library was the immunoSEQ multiplex PCR assay. Imported from immuneACCESS, the table was reduced by TCRdb to in-frame sequences with V and J called. These copies leave out some clones; in studies compared against another copy, an unresolved V gene accounts for under half, and the cause of the remainder is not known. The sample table records about 110,000 clones; roughly 90% of these occur just once. About 3% of the sample goes to the ten largest clones.

Recombination linked TRBV5-4 to TRBJ2-1; TRBD2 might be the D gene, on 6 matching bases. The sequenced sample was peripheral blood, obtained after pregnancy. The receptor was isolated from a female donor with multiple sclerosis, enrolled in a pregnancy study. The sequenced DNA: TGTGCCAGCAGCCCGGGGGATGATTACAATGAGCAGTTCTTC. Its amino acids are CASSPGDDYNEQFF.